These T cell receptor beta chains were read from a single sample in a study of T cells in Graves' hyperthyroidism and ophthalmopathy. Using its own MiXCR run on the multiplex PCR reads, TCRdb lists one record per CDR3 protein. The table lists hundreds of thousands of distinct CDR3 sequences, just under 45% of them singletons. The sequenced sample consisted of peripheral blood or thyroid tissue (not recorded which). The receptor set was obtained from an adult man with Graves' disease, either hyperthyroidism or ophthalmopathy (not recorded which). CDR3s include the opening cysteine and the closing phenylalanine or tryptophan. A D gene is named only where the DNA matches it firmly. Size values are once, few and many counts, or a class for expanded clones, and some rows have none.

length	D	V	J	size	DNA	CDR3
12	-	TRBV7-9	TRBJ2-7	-	TGTGCCAGCAGCCACGAGCTGTACGAGCAGTACTTC	CASSHELYEQYF
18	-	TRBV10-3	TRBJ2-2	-	TGTGCCATCAGTGACACTAACGACAGGCTAACGAACACCGGGGAGCTGTTTTTT	CAISDTNDRLTNTGELFF
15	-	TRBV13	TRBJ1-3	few	TGTGCCAGCAGTGGGGCGGTATCCTCTGGAAACACCATATATTTT	CASSGAVSSGNTIYF
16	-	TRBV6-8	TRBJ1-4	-	TGTGCCAGCAGCAGACACCTCAGGACAACTAATGAAAAACTGTTTTTT	CASSRHLRTTNEKLFF
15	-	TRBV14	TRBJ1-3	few	TGTGCCAGCAGCCGAGGACTGATCTCTGGAAACACCATATATTTT	CASSRGLISGNTIYF
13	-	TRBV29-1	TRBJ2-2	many	TGCAGCGTTGATCGCGGGAACACCGGGGAGCTGTTTTTT	CSVDRGNTGELFF
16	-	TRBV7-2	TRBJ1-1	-	TGTGCCAGCAGCCAGGACAGTTACACTGTGAACACTGAAGCTTTCTTT	CASSQDSYTVNTEAFF
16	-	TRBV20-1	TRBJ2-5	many	TGCAGTGCTAGTGCCTACGGGGACTGGACAGAAGAGACCCAGTACTTC	CSASAYGDWTEETQYF
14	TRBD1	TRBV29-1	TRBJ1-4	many	TGCAGCGTTCTAGGACAGGACGCAAATGAAAAACTGTTTTTT	CSVLGQDANEKLFF
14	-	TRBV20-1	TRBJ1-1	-	TGCAGTGCTAGAGATCTGAACAGAGGGACTGAAGCTTTCTTT	CSARDLNRGTEAFF
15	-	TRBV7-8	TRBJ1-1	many	TGTGCCAGCAGCCCCCAGGGGCGAATGAACACTGAAGCTTTCTTT	CASSPQGRMNTEAFF
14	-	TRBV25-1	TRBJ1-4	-	TGTGCCAGCAGTGACATGACAGTGATTGAAAAACTGTTTTTT	CASSDMTVIEKLFF
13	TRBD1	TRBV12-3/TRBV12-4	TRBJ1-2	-	TGTGCCAGCAGACCCGGACAGGACTATGGCTACACCTTC	CASRPGQDYGYTF
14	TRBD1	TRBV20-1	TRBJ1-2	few	TGCAGTGCTAGGGACGTAGGGGACAGCTATGGCTACACCTTC	CSARDVGDSYGYTF
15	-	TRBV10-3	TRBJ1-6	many	TGTGCCATCAGAGACGAAATGACGGGGAATTCACCCCTCCACTTT	CAIRDEMTGNSPLHF
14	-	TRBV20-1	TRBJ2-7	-	TGCAGTGCTAGTGGGGCAGGGGATATCGGCGAGCAGTACTTC	CSASGAGDIGEQYF
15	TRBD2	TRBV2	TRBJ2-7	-	TGTGCCAGCAGGGTGACTAGCGGGCTACCCTACGAGCAGTACTTC	CASRVTSGLPYEQYF
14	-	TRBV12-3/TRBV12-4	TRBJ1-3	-	TGTGCCACAAAAGGGGACTCCTCTGGAAACACCATATATTTT	CATKGDSSGNTIYF
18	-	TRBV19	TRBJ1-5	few	TGTGCCAGTAGTACTCACGTCGGGCAGGGCCATAGCAATCAGCCCCAGCATTTT	CASSTHVGQGHSNQPQHF
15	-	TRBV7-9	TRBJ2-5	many	TGTGCCAGCAGCTTGAGGGGACGCAACCAAGAGACCCAGTACTTC	CASSLRGRNQETQYF
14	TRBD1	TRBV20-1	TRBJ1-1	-	TGCAGTGCTAGAGAGAATAGGGGGCACACTGAAGCTTTCTTT	CSARENRGHTEAFF
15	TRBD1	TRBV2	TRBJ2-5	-	TGTGCCAGCAGCGTTGACAGGGGCGGAGGCGAGACCCAGTACTTC	CASSVDRGGGETQYF
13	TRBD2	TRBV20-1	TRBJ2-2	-	TGCAGTGCCGGGACTACCAACACCGGGGAGCTGTTTTTT	CSAGTTNTGELFF
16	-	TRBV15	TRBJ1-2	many	TGTGCCACCAGCAGAGATTCGGCGGGTATCGGCTATGGCTACACCTTC	CATSRDSAGIGYGYTF
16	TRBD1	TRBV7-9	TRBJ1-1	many	TGTGCCAGCAGCTTAGGTGGACAGGGGTGGGACACTGAAGCTTTCTTT	CASSLGGQGWDTEAFF
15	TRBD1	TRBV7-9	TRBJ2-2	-	TGTGCCAGCAGCTTCGGACAGGGTGACACCGGGGAGCTGTTTTTT	CASSFGQGDTGELFF
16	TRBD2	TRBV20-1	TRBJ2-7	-	TGCAGTGCCAGCAGCACGGGAGGGGACCCGATCTACGAGCAGTACTTC	CSASSTGGDPIYEQYF
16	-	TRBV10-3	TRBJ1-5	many	TGTGCCATCAGTGAGGGTAACCCTCAGGGCAATCAGCCCCAGCATTTT	CAISEGNPQGNQPQHF
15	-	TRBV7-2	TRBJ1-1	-	TGTGCCAGCAGCTTAGTGCTGGGCAGGGGCACTGAAGCTTTCTTT	CASSLVLGRGTEAFF
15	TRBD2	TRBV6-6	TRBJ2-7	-	TGTGCCAGCAGTTTGACAGCGGGAGGAATTTCCGAGCAGTACTTC	CASSLTAGGISEQYF
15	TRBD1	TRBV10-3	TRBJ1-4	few	TGTGCCAGCAGTGAGGACAGGGGAGGCGATGAAAAACTGTTTTTT	CASSEDRGGDEKLFF
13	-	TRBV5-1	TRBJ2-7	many	TGCGCCAGCAGCTTGGGGCTTCAAACCGAGCAGTACTTC	CASSLGLQTEQYF
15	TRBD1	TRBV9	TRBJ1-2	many	TGTGCCAGCAGCGTATCCCGGGACAGACCTTATGGCTACACCTTC	CASSVSRDRPYGYTF
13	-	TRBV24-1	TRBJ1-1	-	TGTGCCACCACCCCCGGGGCTGGCACTGAAGCTTTCTTT	CATTPGAGTEAFF
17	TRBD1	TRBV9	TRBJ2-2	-	TGTGCCAGCAGCGTAATGCAGGGGGCAGGAGGGACCGGGGAGCTGTTTTTT	CASSVMQGAGGTGELFF
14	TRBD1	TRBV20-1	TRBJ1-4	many	TGCAGTGCTAGTTCCGGGACAGGATATGAAAAACTGTTTTTT	CSASSGTGYEKLFF
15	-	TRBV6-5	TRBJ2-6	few	TGTGCCAGCAGTCAACCAGGGTTAGGGGCCAACGTCCTGACTTTC	CASSQPGLGANVLTF
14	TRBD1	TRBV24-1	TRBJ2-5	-	TGTGCCACCAGTGATGCGACAGGGCAAGAGACCCAGTACTTC	CATSDATGQETQYF
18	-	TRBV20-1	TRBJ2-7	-	TGCAGTGCTAGAGCCCCTTTACTAGCTCTTCGGGCCGGATACGAGCAGTACTTC	CSARAPLLALRAGYEQYF
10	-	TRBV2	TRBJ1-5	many	TGTGCCAGCATGCAACAGCCCCAGCATTTT	CASMQQPQHF
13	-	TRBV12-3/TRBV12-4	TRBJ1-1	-	TGTGCCGGCAGTTTAGTGGCAAACACTGAAGCTTTCTTT	CAGSLVANTEAFF
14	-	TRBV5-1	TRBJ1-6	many	TGCGCCAGCAGCTTGGACAGGTCGAATTCACCCCTCCACTTT	CASSLDRSNSPLHF
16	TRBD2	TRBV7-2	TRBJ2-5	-	TGTGCCAGCAGCTTAGGCCTAGCGGGGGACCAAGAGACCCAGTACTTC	CASSLGLAGDQETQYF
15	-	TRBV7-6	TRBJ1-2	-	TGTGCCAGCAGCCAAGGGGGTGGGGGTTCCTATGGCTACAACTTC	CASSQGGGGSYGYNF
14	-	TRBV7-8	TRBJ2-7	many	TGTGCCAGCAGCTTATTCCACGGAACCTACGAGCAGTACTTC	CASSLFHGTYEQYF
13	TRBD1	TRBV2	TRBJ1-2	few	TGTGCCAGCACCCGGACAGGGGTCTATGGCTACACCTTC	CASTRTGVYGYTF
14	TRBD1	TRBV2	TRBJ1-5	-	TGTGCCAGCAGCACGACAGGGGGCGGGGAGCCCCAGCATTTT	CASSTTGGGEPQHF
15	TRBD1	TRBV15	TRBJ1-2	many	TGTGCCACCAGCGGGGGGGACAGAGCTAACTATGGCTACACCTTC	CATSGGDRANYGYTF
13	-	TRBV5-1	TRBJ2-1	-	TGCGCCAGCAGCTTGAAACAGGTCAATGAGCAGTTCTTC	CASSLKQVNEQFF
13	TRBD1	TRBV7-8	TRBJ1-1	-	TGTGCCAGCAGCGTAGAGGCAGGGGGTCTGGCTTTCTTT	CASSVEAGGLAFF
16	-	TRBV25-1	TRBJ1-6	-	TGTGCCAGCAGCGTATTTGGGGGCGCGCCGAATTCACCCCTCCACTTT	CASSVFGGAPNSPLHF
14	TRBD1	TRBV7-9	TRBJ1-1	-	TGTGCCAGCAGCCGCGGACAGGGGGCTAATGAAGCCTTCTTT	CASSRGQGANEAFF
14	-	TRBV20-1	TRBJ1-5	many	TGCAGTGCTAGTCCGGCCGGAAACAATCAGCCCCAGCATTTT	CSASPAGNNQPQHF